The source of this TCR beta chain is a study of T cell changes during pregnancy in multiple sclerosis. Only in-frame clones appear in the TCRdb table, and some are missing; sequencing was by immunoSEQ multiplex PCR. The sample holds roughly 49,000 clones; around 90% are singletons and the top ten take around 0.25%. The source is a female donor with multiple sclerosis, enrolled in a pregnancy study. The sample consisted of CD4+ T cells from peripheral blood mononuclear cells, taken in the second trimester of pregnancy.

DNA of the CDR3: TGTGCCAGCAGTTGGGACAGAAAAGCAGATACGCAGTATTTT. Amino acid sequence: CASSWDRKADTQYF. The chain joins TRBV27 to TRBJ2-3, with TRBD1 matching over 7 bases. The germline V gene has CDR1 MNHEY and CDR2 SMNVEV (reference sequence). The CDR3 consists of 14 residues. V shed 4 bases and J 4 bases; nucleotides not matched to a gene: 5.